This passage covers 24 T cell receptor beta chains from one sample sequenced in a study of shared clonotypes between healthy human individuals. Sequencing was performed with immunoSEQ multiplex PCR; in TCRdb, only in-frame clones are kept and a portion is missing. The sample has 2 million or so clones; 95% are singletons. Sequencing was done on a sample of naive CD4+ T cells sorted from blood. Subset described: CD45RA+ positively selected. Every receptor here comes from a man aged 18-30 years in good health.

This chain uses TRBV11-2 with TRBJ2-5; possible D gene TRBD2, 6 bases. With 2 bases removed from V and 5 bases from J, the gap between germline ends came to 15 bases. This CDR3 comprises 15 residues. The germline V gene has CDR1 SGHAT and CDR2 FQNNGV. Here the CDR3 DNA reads TGTGCCAGCAGCTTAAGCATTGCGGGGATGGAGACCCAGTACTTC. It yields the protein CASSLSIAGMETQYF.

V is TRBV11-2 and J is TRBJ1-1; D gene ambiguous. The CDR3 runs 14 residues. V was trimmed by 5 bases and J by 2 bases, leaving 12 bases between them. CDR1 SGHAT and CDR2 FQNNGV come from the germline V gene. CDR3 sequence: CASSHRTVNTEAFF. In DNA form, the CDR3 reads TGTGCCAGCAGCCACCGGACGGTTAACACTGAAGCTTTCTTT. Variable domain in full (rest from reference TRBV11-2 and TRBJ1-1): EAGVAQSPRYKIIEKRQSVAFWCNPISGHATLYWYQQILGQGPKLLIQFQNNGVVDDSQLPKDRFSAERLKGVDSTLKIQPAKLEDSAVYLCASSHRTVNTEAFFGQGTRLTVV.

The CDR3 region is CASSSPDIGGWPQHF. DNA of the CDR3: TGTGCCAGCAGCTCCCCGGACATTGGTGGCTGGCCCCAGCATTTT. The rearrangement joins TRBV11-2 to TRBJ1-5; TRBD1 might be the D (5 bases). In germline, CDR1 is SGHAT, CDR2 FQNNGV. V was pared by 4 bases and J by 9 bases, with 19 bases between. The CDR3 has 15 amino acids.

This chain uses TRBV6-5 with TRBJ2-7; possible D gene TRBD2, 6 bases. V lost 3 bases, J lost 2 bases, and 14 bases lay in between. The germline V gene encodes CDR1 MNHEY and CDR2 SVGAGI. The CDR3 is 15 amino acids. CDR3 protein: CASSYQSGFPYEQYF. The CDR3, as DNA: TGTGCCAGCAGTTATCAGAGCGGGTTTCCCTACGAGCAGTACTTC.

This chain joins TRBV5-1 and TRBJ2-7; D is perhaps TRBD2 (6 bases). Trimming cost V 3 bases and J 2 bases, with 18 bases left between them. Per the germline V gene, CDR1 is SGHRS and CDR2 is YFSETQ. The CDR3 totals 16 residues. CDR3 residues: CASSSGTQGQAYEQYF. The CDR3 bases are TGCGCCAGCAGCTCAGGGACTCAGGGTCAGGCCTACGAGCAGTACTTC.

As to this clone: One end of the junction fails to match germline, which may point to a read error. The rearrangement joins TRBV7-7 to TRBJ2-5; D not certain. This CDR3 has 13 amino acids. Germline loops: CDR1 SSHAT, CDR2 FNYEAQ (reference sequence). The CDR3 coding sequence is TGTGCTAGCAGCTTAGGTCGGCAAGAGACCCAGTACTTC. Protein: CASSLGRQETQYF. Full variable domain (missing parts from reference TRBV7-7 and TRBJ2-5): GAGVSQSPRYKVTKRGQDVTLRCDPISSHATLYWYQQALGQGPEFLTYFNYEAQPDKSGLPSDRFSAERPEGSISTLTIQRTEQRDSAMYRCASSLGRQETQYFGPGTRLLVL.

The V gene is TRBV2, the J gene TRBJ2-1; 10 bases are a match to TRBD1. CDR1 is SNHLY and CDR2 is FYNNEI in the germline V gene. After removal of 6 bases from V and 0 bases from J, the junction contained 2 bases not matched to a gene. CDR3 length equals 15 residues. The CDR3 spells CASRGDRGSYNEQFF. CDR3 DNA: TGTGCCAGCAGAGGGGACAGGGGCTCCTACAATGAGCAGTTCTTC.

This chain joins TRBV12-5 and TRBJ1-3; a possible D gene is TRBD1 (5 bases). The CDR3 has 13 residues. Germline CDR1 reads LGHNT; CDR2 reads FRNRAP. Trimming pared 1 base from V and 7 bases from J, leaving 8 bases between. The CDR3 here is CASGLGHRNTIYF. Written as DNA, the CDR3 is TGTGCTAGTGGTTTGGGACACAGGAACACCATATATTTT. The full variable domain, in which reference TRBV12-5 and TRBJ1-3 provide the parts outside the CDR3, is DARVTQTPRHKVTEMGQEVTMRCQPILGHNTVFWYRQTMMQGLELLAYFRNRAPLDDSGMPKDRFSAEMPDATLATLKIQPSEPRDSAVYFCASGLGHRNTIYFGEGSWLTVV.

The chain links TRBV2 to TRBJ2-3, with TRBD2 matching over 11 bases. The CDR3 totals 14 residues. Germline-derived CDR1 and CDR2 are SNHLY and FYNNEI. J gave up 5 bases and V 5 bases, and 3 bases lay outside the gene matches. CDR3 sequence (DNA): TGTGCCAGCAGTACCCTAGCGGGAGGAGATACGCAGTATTTT. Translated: CASSTLAGGDTQYF.

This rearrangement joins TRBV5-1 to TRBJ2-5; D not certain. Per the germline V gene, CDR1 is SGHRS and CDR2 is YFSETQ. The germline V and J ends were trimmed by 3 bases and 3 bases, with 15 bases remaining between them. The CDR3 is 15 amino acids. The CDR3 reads CASSWRGFGEETQYF. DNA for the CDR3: TGCGCCAGCAGCTGGAGAGGCTTTGGGGAAGAGACCCAGTACTTC.

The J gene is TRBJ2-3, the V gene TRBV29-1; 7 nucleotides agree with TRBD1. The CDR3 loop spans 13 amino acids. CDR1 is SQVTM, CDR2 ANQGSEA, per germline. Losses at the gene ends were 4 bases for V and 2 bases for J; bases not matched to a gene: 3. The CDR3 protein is CSVADRVTDTQYF. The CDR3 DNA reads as TGCAGCGTTGCCGACAGGGTCACAGATACGCAGTATTTT.

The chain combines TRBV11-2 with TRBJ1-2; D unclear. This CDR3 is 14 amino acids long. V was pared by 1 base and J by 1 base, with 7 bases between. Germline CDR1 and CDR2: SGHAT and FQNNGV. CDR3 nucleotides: TGTGCCAGCAGCTTAGCTTCCATTAACTATGGCTACACCTTC. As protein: CASSLASINYGYTF. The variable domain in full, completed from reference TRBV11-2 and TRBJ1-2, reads EAGVAQSPRYKIIEKRQSVAFWCNPISGHATLYWYQQILGQGPKLLIQFQNNGVVDDSQLPKDRFSAERLKGVDSTLKIQPAKLEDSAVYLCASSLASINYGYTFGSGTRLTVV.

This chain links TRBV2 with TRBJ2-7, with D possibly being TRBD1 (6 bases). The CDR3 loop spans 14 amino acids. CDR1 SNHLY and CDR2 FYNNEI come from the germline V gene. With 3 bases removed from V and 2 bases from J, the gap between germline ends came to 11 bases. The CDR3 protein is CASSDLTGPYEQYF. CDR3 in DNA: TGTGCCAGCAGTGATTTGACAGGACCCTACGAGCAGTACTTC.

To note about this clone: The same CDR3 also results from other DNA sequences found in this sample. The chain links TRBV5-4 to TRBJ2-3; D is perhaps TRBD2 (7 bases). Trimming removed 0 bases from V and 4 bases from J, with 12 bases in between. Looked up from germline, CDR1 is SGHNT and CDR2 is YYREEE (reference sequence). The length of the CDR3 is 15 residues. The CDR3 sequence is CASSLEGGGADTQYF. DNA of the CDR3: TGTGCCAGCAGCTTGGAAGGGGGAGGGGCAGATACGCAGTATTTT.

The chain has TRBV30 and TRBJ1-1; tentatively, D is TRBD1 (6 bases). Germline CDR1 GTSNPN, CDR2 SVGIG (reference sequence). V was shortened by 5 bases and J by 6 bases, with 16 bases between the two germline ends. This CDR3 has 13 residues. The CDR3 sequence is CAWFPTGTAEAFF. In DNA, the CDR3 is TGTGCCTGGTTTCCCACAGGGACTGCTGAAGCTTTCTTT.

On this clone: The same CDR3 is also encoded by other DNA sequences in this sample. CDR3 in amino acids: CASSLERGSDTQYF. DNA for the CDR3: TGCGCCAGCAGCTTGGAGCGGGGAAGCGATACGCAGTATTTT. The chain couples TRBV5-1 to TRBJ2-3; 7 bases match TRBD2. The CDR3 length is 14 residues. Germline assignment: CDR1 SGHRS and CDR2 YFSETQ. The V and J ends lost 0 bases and 6 bases, in that order; junction bases with no gene match: 4.

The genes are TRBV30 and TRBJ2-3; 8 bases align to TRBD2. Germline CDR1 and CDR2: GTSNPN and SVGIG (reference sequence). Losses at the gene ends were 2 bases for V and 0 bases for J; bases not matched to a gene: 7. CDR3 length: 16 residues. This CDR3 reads CAWSPVGLVSTDTQYF. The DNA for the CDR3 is TGTGCCTGGAGTCCCGTGGGACTAGTGAGCACAGATACGCAGTATTTT.

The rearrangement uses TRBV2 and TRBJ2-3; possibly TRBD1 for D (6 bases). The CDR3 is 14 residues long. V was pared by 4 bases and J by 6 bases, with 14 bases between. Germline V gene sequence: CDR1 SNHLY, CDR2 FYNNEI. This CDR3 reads CASSGQGRSDTQYF. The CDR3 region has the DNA TGTGCCAGCAGTGGGCAGGGGAGATCGGATACGCAGTATTTT.

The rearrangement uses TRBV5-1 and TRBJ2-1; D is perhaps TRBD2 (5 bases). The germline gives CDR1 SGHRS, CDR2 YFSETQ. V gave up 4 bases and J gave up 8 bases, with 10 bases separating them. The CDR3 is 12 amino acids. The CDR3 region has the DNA TGCGCCAGCAGCCCCACGAGGGATGAGCAGTTCTTC. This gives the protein CASSPTRDEQFF.

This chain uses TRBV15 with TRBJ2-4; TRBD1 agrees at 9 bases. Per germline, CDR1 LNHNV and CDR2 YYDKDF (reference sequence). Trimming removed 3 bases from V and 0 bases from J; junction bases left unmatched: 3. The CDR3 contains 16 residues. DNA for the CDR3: TGTGCCACCAGCAGGGAGGACAGGGGAGCCAAAAACATTCAGTACTTC. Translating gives CATSREDRGAKNIQYF.

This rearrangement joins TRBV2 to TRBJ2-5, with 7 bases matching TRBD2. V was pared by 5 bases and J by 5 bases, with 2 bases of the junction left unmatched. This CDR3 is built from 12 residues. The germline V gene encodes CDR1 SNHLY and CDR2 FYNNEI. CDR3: CASSYGGETQYF. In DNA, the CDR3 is TGTGCCAGCAGTTACGGGGGGGAGACCCAGTACTTC.

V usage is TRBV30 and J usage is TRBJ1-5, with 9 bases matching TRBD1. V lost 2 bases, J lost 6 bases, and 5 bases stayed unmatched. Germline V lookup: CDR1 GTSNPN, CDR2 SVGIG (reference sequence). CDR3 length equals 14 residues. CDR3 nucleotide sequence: TGTGCCTGGAGTCCAGGGACAGGGATTCAGCCCCAGCATTTT. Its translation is CAWSPGTGIQPQHF.

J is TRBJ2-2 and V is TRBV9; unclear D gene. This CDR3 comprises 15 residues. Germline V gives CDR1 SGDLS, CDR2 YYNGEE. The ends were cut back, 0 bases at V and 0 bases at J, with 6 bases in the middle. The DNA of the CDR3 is TGTGCCAGCAGCGTAGAAGCGCCGAACACCGGGGAGCTGTTTTTT. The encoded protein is CASSVEAPNTGELFF.

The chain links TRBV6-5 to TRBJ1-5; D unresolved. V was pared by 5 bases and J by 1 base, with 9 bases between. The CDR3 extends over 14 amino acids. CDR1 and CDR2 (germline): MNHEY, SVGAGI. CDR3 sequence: CASSRGVSNQPQHF. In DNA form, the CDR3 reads TGTGCCAGCAGTCGGGGTGTGAGCAATCAGCCCCAGCATTTT.